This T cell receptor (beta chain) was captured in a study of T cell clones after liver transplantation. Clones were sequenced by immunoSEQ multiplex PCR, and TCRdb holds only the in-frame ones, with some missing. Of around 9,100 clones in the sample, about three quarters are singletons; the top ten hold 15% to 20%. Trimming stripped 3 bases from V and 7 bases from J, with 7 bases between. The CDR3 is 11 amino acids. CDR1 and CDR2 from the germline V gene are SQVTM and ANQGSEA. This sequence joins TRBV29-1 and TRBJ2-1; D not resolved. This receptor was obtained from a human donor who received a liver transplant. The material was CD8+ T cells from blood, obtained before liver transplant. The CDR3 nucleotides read TGCAGCGTTGAGTGGGGAAATGAGCAGTTCTTC. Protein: CSVEWGNEQFF.